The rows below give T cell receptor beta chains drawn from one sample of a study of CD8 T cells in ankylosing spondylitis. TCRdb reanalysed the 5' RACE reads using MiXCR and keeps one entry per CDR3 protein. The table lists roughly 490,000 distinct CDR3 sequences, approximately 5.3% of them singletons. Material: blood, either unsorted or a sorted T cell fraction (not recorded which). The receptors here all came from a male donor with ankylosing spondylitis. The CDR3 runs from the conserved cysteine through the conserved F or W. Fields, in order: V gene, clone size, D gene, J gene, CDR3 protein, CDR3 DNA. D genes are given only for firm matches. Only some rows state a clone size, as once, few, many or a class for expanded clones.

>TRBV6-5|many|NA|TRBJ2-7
CASSYSPSGQLYEQYF
TGTGCCAGCAGTTACTCCCCCAGCGGGCAACTCTACGAGCAGTACTTC
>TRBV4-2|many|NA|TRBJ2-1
CASSQEQSSYNEQFF
TGTGCCAGCAGCCAAGAGCAGAGTTCCTACAATGAGCAGTTCTTC
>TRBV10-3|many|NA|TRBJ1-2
CAISESVRPGGYTF
TGTGCCATCAGTGAGTCGGTACGGCCCGGGGGCTACACCTTC
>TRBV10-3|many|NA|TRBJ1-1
CAISESRGKGTEAFF
TGTGCCATCAGTGAGTCTAGGGGGAAGGGCACTGAAGCTTTCTTT
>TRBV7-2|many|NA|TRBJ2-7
CASSSAFPSIYEQYF
TGTGCCAGCAGCTCGGCCTTTCCCTCAATCTACGAGCAGTACTTC
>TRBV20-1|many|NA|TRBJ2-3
CSAMEGTDTQYF
TGCAGTGCTATGGAGGGCACAGATACGCAGTATTTT
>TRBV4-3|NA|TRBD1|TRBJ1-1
CASSQDLRGDTEAFF
TGCGCCAGCAGCCAAGATCTCAGGGGGGACACTGAAGCTTTCTTT
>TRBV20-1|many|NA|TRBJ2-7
CSARDLQKNYEQYF
TGCAGTGCTAGAGATCTCCAGAAGAATTACGAGCAGTACTTC
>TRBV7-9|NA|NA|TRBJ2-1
CASRARGGSYNEQFF
TGTGCCAGCAGGGCACGGGGCGGATCCTACAATGAGCAGTTCTTC
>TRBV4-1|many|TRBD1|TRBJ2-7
CASSRGQGNYEQYF
TGCGCCAGCAGCCGGGGACAGGGGAACTACGAGCAGTACTTC
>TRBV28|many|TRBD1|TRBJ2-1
CASSTFFQGVSYNEQFF
TGTGCCAGCAGTACCTTTTTCCAGGGGGTATCCTACAATGAGCAGTTCTTC
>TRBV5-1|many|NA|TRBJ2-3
CASSPGKSTDTQYF
TGCGCCAGCAGCCCAGGGAAGTCCACAGATACGCAGTATTTT
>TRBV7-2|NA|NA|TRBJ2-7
CASRLRGAGDAYEQYF
TGTGCCAGCAGATTGAGGGGGGCGGGGGATGCCTACGAGCAGTACTTC
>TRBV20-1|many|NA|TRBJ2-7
CSASPDRGYEQYF
TGCAGTGCTAGCCCGGACAGAGGCTACGAGCAGTACTTC
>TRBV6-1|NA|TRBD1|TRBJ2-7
CASSDRVRGYEQYF
TGTGCCAGCAGCGACAGGGTGAGGGGCTACGAGCAGTACTTC
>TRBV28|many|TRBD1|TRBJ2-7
CASRRTDRDTFTYEQYF
TGTGCCAGCAGAAGGACAGACAGGGATACTTTTACCTACGAGCAGTACTTC
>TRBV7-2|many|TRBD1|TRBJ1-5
CASSLLGTGVGQPQHF
TGTGCCAGCAGCTTACTCGGGACAGGGGTCGGACAGCCCCAGCATTTT
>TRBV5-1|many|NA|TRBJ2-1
CASSLENGAVGGQFF
TGCGCCAGCAGCTTGGAAAACGGAGCGGTAGGTGGGCAGTTCTTC
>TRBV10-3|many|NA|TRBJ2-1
CALSDRVGNEQFF
TGTGCCCTTAGTGACCGCGTAGGTAATGAGCAGTTCTTC
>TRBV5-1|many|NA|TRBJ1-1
CASSLGVFTEAFF
TGCGCCAGCAGCTTAGGGGTCTTCACTGAAGCTTTCTTT
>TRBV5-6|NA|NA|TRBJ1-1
CASSRNRETEAFF
TGTGCCAGCAGCAGAAACAGAGAAACTGAAGCTTTCTTT